The entry that follows covers one T cell receptor (beta chain) sequence. Its matching antigen is unknown. CDR1 LNHDA and CDR2 SQIVND come from the germline V gene (reference sequence). This CDR3 region has 14 residues. Trimming cost V 7 bases and J 5 bases, with 17 bases left between them. The data stem from a study of long-term antiretroviral therapy in people with HIV. With survey level as its setting, the immunoSEQ assay was v3.0. A per-sample goal of about 40,000-50,000 T-cell genomes was targeted by sequencing. The assay was immunoSEQ multiplex PCR, and TCRdb's table has in-frame clones only and misses some. The sample yields more than 15,000 clones, approximately 75% seen once. Notes on the study in general: Narrower CDR3 length ranges marked HIV repertoires relative to controls. Clonal populations expanded prior to ART predominated within the repertoire at all time points. Blood obtained between about 2004 and 2018 may reflect older ART regimens.

The sequences come from unsorted PBMCs, collected 0.3 years after starting antiretroviral therapy. This sequence was found in a man between 18 and 29 years old with HIV. The rearrangement joins TRBV19 to TRBJ2-5; perhaps TRBD1 as D (7 bases). CDR3 bases: TGTGCCAGTAAGGTGGAGGGGGCGGGCGAGACCCAGTACTTC. Amino acid sequence: CASKVEGAGETQYF.